The 28 T cell receptor beta chains in this list originate from one sample, sequenced in a study of post-analysis software for immune sequencing data. General observations from the study: Patients carried four or five TRBV segments more frequently than controls did, and TRBV5-6, TRBV5-1 and TRBV20-1 were among them.

No antigens are known for them. cDNA libraries of TCR beta carried unique molecular identifiers. MiXCR was run by TCRdb on the PCR reads, yielding one entry per CDR3 protein. The profile covers hundreds of thousands of distinct CDR3 sequences, with about 27% appearing a single time and roughly 0.53% taken by the ten largest. Material: blood. These receptor sequences come from a girl under 18 with multiple sclerosis.

This rearrangement joins TRBV7-9 to TRBJ2-4, with D possibly TRBD2 on 5 matching bases. The last part of the DNA fits TRBJ2-7 better; the J call may be wrong. CDR1 and CDR2 from the germline V gene are SEHNR and FQNEAQ (reference sequence). This CDR3 spans 15 amino acids. The DNA of the CDR3 is TGTGCCAGCAGTCCCGACCAAACGGGGTACTACGAGCAGTACTTC. Translating gives CASSPDQTGYYEQYF.

Only a few counts were recorded for this clonotype. V usage is TRBV2 and J usage is TRBJ2-1; unclear D gene. CDR1 and CDR2 (germline): SNHLY, FYNNEI. The CDR3 extends over 12 amino acids. V was clipped by 7 bases and J by 4 bases, with 8 bases between them. CDR3 nucleotide sequence: TGTGCCAGCACCGGACCTTACAATGAGCAGTTCTTC. Translated: CASTGPYNEQFF.

This clonotype occurred many times. The chain joins TRBV20-1 to TRBJ2-5, with TRBD2 as a possible D gene (5 bases). The CDR3 is 12 amino acids. V was clipped by 2 bases and J by 4 bases, with 8 bases between them. Germline assignment: CDR1 DFQATT and CDR2 SNEGSKA (reference sequence). DNA for the CDR3: TGCAGTGCTAGACTGGCGGGAGAGACCCAGTACTTC. It translates to CSARLAGETQYF.

The CDR3, as DNA: TGTGCCAGCAGCTTAATGAGGACAGGGGCTCGCGGCTACACCTTC. Encoded protein: CASSLMRTGARGYTF. The chain has TRBV11-2 and TRBJ1-2; 9 bases match TRBD1. The CDR3 has 15 amino acids. Trimming cost V 2 bases and J 8 bases; bases outside gene matches: 9. Germline assignment: CDR1 SGHAT and CDR2 FQNNGV.

There are a few counts of this clonotype. The chain has TRBV6-1 and TRBJ2-5; D is possibly TRBD1 (6 bases). Germline CDR1 is MNHNS and CDR2 is SASEGT. Trimming took 1 base from V and 5 from J, leaving 14 bases between them. CDR3 length: 15 residues. The CDR3 sequence: CASSEGPGVWETQYF. Written as DNA, the CDR3 is TGTGCCAGCAGTGAAGGCCCAGGGGTGTGGGAGACCCAGTACTTC.

The chain employs TRBV10-3 and TRBJ1-2; TRBD1 aligns across 7 bases. Trimming removed 6 bases from V and 8 bases from J; junction bases left unmatched: 6. CDR1 and CDR2 from the germline V gene are ENHRY and SYGVKD. The CDR3 has 12 residues. The DNA for the CDR3 is TGTGCCATCAGCGAGACAGGGAGGGGCTACACCTTC. Protein product: CAISETGRGYTF.

The rearrangement links TRBV7-9 to TRBJ2-3; 7 bases align to TRBD1. In germline, CDR1 is SEHNR, CDR2 FQNEAQ (reference sequence). The CDR3 runs 14 residues. Trimming cost V 7 bases and J 1 base; bases outside gene matches: 5. The CDR3 is CASTKGARTDTQYF. In nucleotides, the CDR3 is TGTGCCAGCACCAAGGGGGCCCGCACAGATACGCAGTATTTT.

The sample holds a few counts of this clonotype. The chain employs TRBV5-1 and TRBJ2-5; unclear D gene. Germline V gene data show CDR1 as SGHRS and CDR2 as YFSETQ. V was shortened by 0 bases and J by 11 bases, with 14 bases between the two germline ends. The CDR3 totals 13 residues. This CDR3 reads CASSLDTQKEQYF. The CDR3, as DNA: TGCGCCAGCAGCTTGGATACCCAAAAGGAGCAGTACTTC. Supplemented by reference TRBV5-1 and TRBJ2-5, the full variable domain reads KAGVTQTPRYLIKTRGQQVTLSCSPISGHRSVSWYQQTPGQGLQFLFEYFSETQRNKGNFPGRFSGRQFSNSRSEMNVSTLELGDSALYLCASSLDTQKEQYFGPGTRLLVL.

The rearrangement joins TRBV7-2 to TRBJ1-1; D may be TRBD1 (5 bases). The V end lost 5 bases, the J end lost 7 bases, and 20 bases lay between the germline ends. CDR1 SGHTA and CDR2 FQGNSA come from the germline V gene. The CDR3 is 15 amino acids. The CDR3 sequence is CASSPGTRRAHEAFF. The CDR3 coding sequence is TGTGCCAGCAGCCCCGGGACGAGACGCGCACATGAAGCTTTCTTT.

J is TRBJ2-7 and V is TRBV6-6; TRBD2 matches 9 bases. Germline-derived CDR1 and CDR2 are MNHNY and SVGAGI (reference sequence). The CDR3 is made up of 16 amino acids. The J segment lost 7 bases and the V segment lost 6 bases, leaving 16 bases of the junction unmatched. The CDR3 nucleotides are TGTGCCAGCAGCCTCGCGTCACTAGCGGGTGTGGGGGAGCAGTACTTC. Translating gives CASSLASLAGVGEQYF.

This chain uses TRBV20-1 with TRBJ1-6; no clear D gene. Germline CDR1 DFQATT, CDR2 SNEGSKA (reference sequence). This CDR3 contains 13 residues. The ends were cut back, 5 bases at V and 5 bases at J, with 10 bases in the middle. In nucleotides, the CDR3 is TGCAGTGCTTCCCGGGATCATAATTCACCCCTCCACTTT. Its protein is CSASRDHNSPLHF.

This clonotype was observed a few times. The rearrangement joins TRBV6-6 to TRBJ2-3; 15 bases match TRBD2. This CDR3 is built from 16 residues. Looked up from germline, CDR1 is MNHNY and CDR2 is SVGAGI (reference sequence). J lost 5 bases, V lost 6 bases, and 6 bases had no gene match. CDR3 in amino acids: CASRRTSGRARDTQYF. The CDR3 DNA sequence: TGTGCCAGCAGGCGGACTAGCGGGAGGGCTAGAGATACGCAGTATTTT.

CDR3 nucleotides: TGTGCCAGCACCTGGTCTCCGGATTCTATTGAGCAGTTCTTC. This sequence encodes CASTWSPDSIEQFF. This sequence joins TRBV9 and TRBJ2-1; D unresolved. Germline CDR1 reads SGDLS; CDR2 reads YYNGEE. Deletions cut 6 bases from V and 9 bases from J, with 19 bases between. The CDR3 totals 14 residues.

This clonotype was found a few times. The chain couples TRBV7-9 to TRBJ2-5, with 7 bases matching TRBD1. V dropped 11 bases and J dropped 5; count of bases not matched to a gene: 8. The CDR3 length is 12 residues. Germline V gene sequence: CDR1 SEHNR, CDR2 FQNEAQ (reference sequence). DNA of the CDR3: TGTGCCGGGGACAGCGATGGGGAGACCCAGTACTTC. It yields the protein CAGDSDGETQYF.

This clonotype has more than one count but fewer than ten. The V gene is TRBV28, the J gene TRBJ2-3, with 8 bases matching TRBD2. The trim removed 7 bases at V and 3 bases at J, leaving 9 bases unmatched. Germline CDR1 reads MDHEN; CDR2 reads SYDVKM. The length of the CDR3 is 15 residues. The CDR3 is CASILGGLGTDTQYF. CDR3 bases: TGTGCCAGCATCTTGGGGGGACTAGGGACAGATACGCAGTATTTT.

V and J are TRBV20-1 and TRBJ1-6; D unclear. This CDR3 has 12 amino acids. Trimming stripped 2 bases from V and 6 bases from J, with 5 bases between. Germline loops: CDR1 DFQATT, CDR2 SNEGSKA (reference sequence). The CDR3 reads CSARFANSPLHF. Here the CDR3 DNA reads TGCAGTGCTAGATTTGCTAATTCACCCCTCCACTTT.

This clonotype was counted between two and nine times. The chain combines TRBV12-3 or TRBV12-4 with TRBJ1-5; TRBD1 agrees at 8 bases. J lost 0 bases, V lost 4 bases, and 2 bases had no gene match. CDR3 size: 15 residues. The CDR3 spells CASSSTGASNQPQHF. The CDR3 DNA sequence: TGTGCCAGCAGTTCGACAGGGGCTAGCAATCAGCCCCAGCATTTT.

With regard to this clonotype: A read error may produce the germline difference seen at one junction end. CDR3 bases: TGTGTCACCAGCCCTCGGGGGCAGTTAGCAGATACGCAGTATTTT. Amino acid sequence: CVTSPRGQLADTQYF. This rearrangement joins TRBV24-1 to TRBJ2-3, with D perhaps given as TRBD1 or TRBD2 (6 bases each). Germline V lookup: CDR1 KGHDR, CDR2 SFDVKD. The CDR3 sequence is 15 residues long.

This clonotype was picked up a small number of times. The chain has TRBV6-5 and TRBJ1-1; D gene ambiguous. With 0 bases removed from V and 4 bases from J, the gap between germline ends came to 12 bases. The CDR3 totals 15 residues. The germline V gene encodes CDR1 MNHEY and CDR2 SVGAGI. Here the CDR3 reads CASSYSIWLSTEAFF. The CDR3 DNA is TGTGCCAGCAGTTACTCGATTTGGCTGAGCACTGAAGCTTTCTTT.

This chain links TRBV20-1 with TRBJ2-5; 11 nucleotides align to TRBD1. The germline CDR1 and CDR2 sequences are DFQATT and SNEGSKA (reference sequence). The CDR3 spans 15 residues. V shed 5 bases and J 1 base; nucleotides not matched to a gene: 6. The CDR3 nucleotides read TGCAGTGCTTCGCCGGGACAGGGGGTCCAAGAGACCCAGTACTTC. Its protein is CSASPGQGVQETQYF.

The gene calls are TRBV7-9 and TRBJ2-3; 7 bases match TRBD2. The CDR3 sequence is 15 residues long. Germline CDR1 and CDR2: SEHNR and FQNEAQ (reference sequence). With 6 bases clipped from V and 1 base from J, the junction kept 7 bases outside the gene matches. This CDR3 reads CASSRGDFRTDTQYF. CDR3 nucleotide sequence: TGTGCCAGCAGTCGGGGGGACTTCCGCACAGATACGCAGTATTTT.

This clonotype was seen more than once but under ten times. The V gene is TRBV6-2 or TRBV6-3, the J gene TRBJ2-1; 14 bases align to TRBD2. The V segment lost 6 bases and the J segment 2 bases; nucleotides outside the gene matches: 15. This CDR3 spans 20 amino acids. Germline V gives CDR1 MNHEY, CDR2 SVGEGT. For the CDR3, the DNA is TGTGCCAGCAGCGCCGGAGAGGGACTAGCGGGAGTGCCCCCCTACAATGAGCAGTTCTTC. Translation gives CASSAGEGLAGVPPYNEQFF.

This clonotype was detected a few times. The V call is TRBV4-1, the J call TRBJ1-1, with D tentatively TRBD1 (5 bases). Germline V gene sequence: CDR1 MGHRA, CDR2 YSYEKL. The ends were cut back, 3 bases at V and 1 base at J, with 15 bases in the middle. The CDR3 runs 16 residues. Here the CDR3 DNA reads TGCGCCAGCAGCCATAACCGGGACGGGGAGAACACTGAAGCTTTCTTT. Translating gives CASSHNRDGENTEAFF.

The CDR3 sequence is CAGAPGNEETQYF. The CDR3, as DNA: TGTGCCGGCGCCCCCGGGAACGAAGAGACCCAGTACTTC. The genes are TRBV25-1 and TRBJ2-7; TRBD2 might be the D (5 bases). TRBJ2-5 explains the end of the DNA better; the J call may be wrong. From germline, CDR1 is MGHDK and CDR2 SYGVNS. The CDR3 contains 13 residues.

The CDR3 sequence: CASSVRVGLAVSTDTQYF. The DNA for the CDR3 is TGTGCCAGCAGCGTTAGGGTGGGACTAGCGGTTAGCACAGATACGCAGTATTTT. The chain carries TRBV7-2 and TRBJ2-3; 11 positions agree with TRBD2. V lost 5 bases and J lost 0; bases outside the gene matches: 10. The CDR3 is 18 amino acids. The germline V gene has CDR1 SGHTA and CDR2 FQGNSA.

This chain joins TRBV6-5 and TRBJ2-3; D might be TRBD1 (6 bases). CDR3 length: 15 residues. Germline V gene data show CDR1 as MNHEY and CDR2 as SVGAGI. V shed 2 bases and J shed 2 bases, with 11 bases lying between them. In DNA, the CDR3 is TGTGCCAGCAGTTACGTAGGGGGATCCACAGATACGCAGTATTTT. Translating it yields CASSYVGGSTDTQYF.

This clonotype turned up a few times. The junction and the germline gene differ at one end; a read error may be behind it. The genes are TRBV6-2 or TRBV6-3 and TRBJ2-4; D uncertain. CDR1 MNHEY and CDR2 SVGEGT come from the germline V gene. The length of the CDR3 is 13 residues. CDR3 region: CTSSYSQANIQYF. CDR3 sequence (DNA): TGTACCAGCAGTTACTCCCAAGCAAACATTCAGTACTTC.

This clonotype was seen a few times. The chain combines TRBV7-9 with TRBJ2-5; the D gene is possibly TRBD2 (5 bases). Trimming took 4 bases from V and 0 from J, leaving 24 bases between them. CDR1 is SEHNR, CDR2 FQNEAQ, per germline (reference sequence). This CDR3 contains 19 residues. The CDR3 nucleotides read TGTGCCAGCAGCTCCTTGCCGGGAATTGTAAACGGGTACCAAGAGACCCAGTACTTC. It is translated as CASSSLPGIVNGYQETQYF.